This T cell receptor (beta chain) was profiled in a study of blood T cell repertoires in COVID-19. Study in general: Italy, Spain and the United States were the sources of the convalescent and acute COVID-19 samples.

Produced via immunoSEQ multiplex PCR; TCRdb's table is partial and in-frame only. The data show some 250,000 clones, with 80% to 90% seen just once and 7.5% held by the top ten. The sequence was obtained from an elderly woman with COVID-19, enrolled during active disease. The sample was peripheral blood.

The CDR3 here is CASSFPIRDRNQPQHF. The CDR3 DNA follows: TGTGCCAGCAGTTTCCCCATCCGGGACAGGAATCAGCCCCAGCATTTT. The chain is built from TRBV28 and TRBJ1-5, with TRBD1 identical over 8 bases. CDR1 and CDR2 (germline): MDHEN, SYDVKM. The CDR3 runs to 16 residues. Losses at the gene ends were 3 bases for V and 4 bases for J; bases not matched to a gene: 8. The full variable domain, rest sourced from reference TRBV28 and TRBJ1-5, is DVKVTQSSRYLVKRTGEKVFLECVQDMDHENMFWYRQDPGLGLRLIYFSYDVKMKEKGDIPEGYSVSREKKERFSLILESASTNQTSMYLCASSFPIRDRNQPQHFGDGTRLSIL.